The 29 T cell receptor beta chains presented below share a single source sample, sequenced in a study of identical twins. TCRdb re-derived calls from the 5' RACE reads in MiXCR, one entry per CDR3 protein. The sample yields 450,000 to 650,000 distinct CDR3 sequences, roughly 15% seen once. These records were also assigned to another study, of yellow fever vaccine responses in identical twins.

The material sequenced was CD4+ T cells sorted from blood. The receptors stem from a woman aged 18-30 years in good health.

This clonotype was found many times. The rearrangement uses TRBV5-6 and TRBJ1-2; 7 bases fit TRBD1. The CDR3 totals 13 residues. V shed 6 bases, J shed 6 bases, and the junction held 8 bases outside the gene matches. Germline lookup yields CDR1 SGHDT and CDR2 YYEEEE. The CDR3 nucleotides are TGTGCCAGCAACAAAAGGGGGCTTAATGGCTACACCTTC. Its protein product is CASNKRGLNGYTF.

This clonotype appeared a few times. The chain carries TRBV4-1 and TRBJ2-1; 14 bases map to TRBD2. Germline trimming cut 0 bases from V and 8 bases from J; bases unmatched to any gene: 12. The germline gives CDR1 MGHRA, CDR2 YSYEKL. The CDR3 length is 19 residues. DNA for the CDR3: TGCGCCAGCAGCCAAGAAATTCCCGGGACTAGCGGGAGAAAGCATGAGCAGTTCTTC. As protein: CASSQEIPGTSGRKHEQFF.

This sequence joins TRBV20-1 and TRBJ2-1, with TRBD1 as a possible D gene (6 bases). The CDR3 covers 15 residues. Per the germline V gene, CDR1 is DFQATT and CDR2 is SNEGSKA (reference sequence). Trimming took 4 bases from V and 0 from J, leaving 13 bases between them. The chain's CDR3 is CSATRGEGSYNEQFF. The CDR3 DNA reads as TGCAGTGCTACCAGGGGCGAGGGCTCCTACAATGAGCAGTTCTTC.

This clonotype turned up a few times. The chain uses TRBV7-8 and TRBJ2-5; no reliable D call. CDR3 length: 14 amino acids. Germline values: CDR1 SGHVS, CDR2 FQNEAQ. V was trimmed by 1 base and J by 5 bases, leaving 11 bases between them. The CDR3 loop reads CASSLVPSGETQYF. CDR3 bases: TGTGCCAGCAGCTTAGTCCCTTCCGGTGAGACCCAGTACTTC. The full variable domain, its missing parts supplied by reference TRBV7-8 and TRBJ2-5, is GAGVSQSPRYKVAKRGQDVALRCDPISGHVSLFWYQQALGQGPEFLTYFQNEAQLDKSGLPSDRFFAERPEGSVSTLKIQRTQQEDSAVYLCASSLVPSGETQYFGPGTRLLVL.

This clonotype was observed a few times. The chain recombines TRBV4-1 with TRBJ2-1; TRBD1 matches 10 bases. This CDR3 is 16 amino acids long. Germline trimming cut 2 bases from V and 1 base from J; bases unmatched to any gene: 2. CDR1 is MGHRA and CDR2 is YSYEKL in the germline V gene. This CDR3 is CASSQQGQGSYNEQFF. The CDR3 DNA reads as TGCGCCAGCAGCCAACAGGGACAGGGGTCCTACAATGAGCAGTTCTTC.

The rearrangement joins TRBV3-1 to TRBJ1-3; D unclear. The CDR3 runs to 18 residues. With 0 bases removed from V and 0 bases from J, the gap between germline ends came to 15 bases. Looked up from germline, CDR1 is LGHDT and CDR2 is YNNKEL (reference sequence). The CDR3 sequence is CASSQDRRSTVSGNTIYF. DNA of the CDR3: TGTGCCAGCAGCCAAGATAGGAGGAGCACGGTCTCTGGAAACACCATATATTTT. The full variable domain, completed using reference TRBV3-1 and TRBJ1-3, is DTAVSQTPKYLVTQMGNDKSIKCEQNLGHDTMYWYKQDSKKFLKIMFSYNNKELIINETVPNRFSPKSPDKAHLNLHINSLELGDSAVYFCASSQDRRSTVSGNTIYFGEGSWLTVV.

V is TRBV28 and J is TRBJ2-2, with TRBD2 matching over 13 bases. Germline lookup yields CDR1 MDHEN and CDR2 SYDVKM. This CDR3 is built from 16 residues. The V and J ends lost 6 bases and 5 bases, in that order; junction bases with no gene match: 6. The CDR3 nucleotides are TGTGCCAGCAGCAAACTAGCGGGAGGGCGGACCGGGGAGCTGTTTTTT. Translation gives CASSKLAGGRTGELFF. Complete variable domain (other parts from reference TRBV28 and TRBJ2-2): DVKVTQSSRYLVKRTGEKVFLECVQDMDHENMFWYRQDPGLGLRLIYFSYDVKMKEKGDIPEGYSVSREKKERFSLILESASTNQTSMYLCASSKLAGGRTGELFFGEGSRLTVL.

Many counts were recorded for this clonotype. The chain is built from TRBV20-1 and TRBJ2-7; D is undetermined. Trimming stripped 5 bases from V and 1 base from J, with 9 bases between. CDR1 is DFQATT and CDR2 is SNEGSKA in the germline V gene (reference sequence). The CDR3 has 12 residues. The CDR3 DNA is TGCAGTGCTGCGGCGGATTCCTACGAGCAGTACTTC. Translated, it gives CSAAADSYEQYF.

This rearrangement joins TRBV10-3 to TRBJ2-1; TRBD2 agrees at 12 bases. There are 17 residues in the CDR3. Germline V gene sequence: CDR1 ENHRY, CDR2 SYGVKD. V lost 4 bases, J lost 2 bases, and 6 bases stayed unmatched. The CDR3 bases are TGTGCCATCAGTGGGGGGACTAGCGGGCGCGCCTACAATGAGCAGTTCTTC. Amino acids: CAISGGTSGRAYNEQFF.

This clonotype appeared a few times. V and J are TRBV6-1 and TRBJ2-3; 7 nucleotides match TRBD2. CDR3 length: 12 amino acids. The germline CDR1 and CDR2 sequences are MNHNS and SASEGT. J was trimmed by 2 bases and V by 8 bases; bases with no gene match: 1. The CDR3, as DNA: TGTGCCAGCGGGGACTACACAGATACGCAGTATTTT. Protein sequence: CASGDYTDTQYF.

The rearrangement uses TRBV12-3 or TRBV12-4 and TRBJ1-1, with D unclear. The CDR3 contains 12 residues. V lost 3 bases to trimming and J lost 3 bases, with 5 bases between them. CDR3 residues: CASSFFHTEAFF. CDR3 bases: TGTGCCAGCAGTTTCTTCCACACTGAAGCTTTCTTT.

This chain connects TRBV27 to TRBJ2-2; D might be TRBD2 (7 bases). Germline CDR1 is MNHEY and CDR2 is SMNVEV (reference sequence). Trimming removed 7 bases from V and 8 bases from J, with 17 bases in between. The CDR3 is 14 amino acids. The CDR3 nucleotides are TGTGCCAGCACCCCCACAGGGAGGGGGGGGGAGCTGTTTTTT. Translating gives CASTPTGRGGELFF.

This chain uses TRBV5-5 with TRBJ2-5, with 12 bases that match TRBD2. There are 15 residues in the CDR3. Germline CDR1 is SGHKS and CDR2 is YYEKEE (reference sequence). Trimming at V came to 4 bases and at J to 2 bases, leaving 3 bases not matched to a gene. Here the CDR3 DNA reads TGTGCCAGCAGCCGGACTAGCGGGGTTCAAGAGACCCAGTACTTC. Its translation: CASSRTSGVQETQYF.

The V call is TRBV27, the J call TRBJ2-2; 11 bases match TRBD1. Germline V gene data show CDR1 as MNHEY and CDR2 as SMNVEV (reference sequence). The CDR3 totals 17 residues. With V trimmed by 4 bases and J by 6 bases, 10 bases remained unmatched. CDR3 nucleotides: TGTGCCAGCAGTTCCAGGACAGGGGGCTATAGCGCCGGGGAGCTGTTTTTT. It codes for CASSSRTGGYSAGELFF.

This clonotype was counted a few times. The genes are TRBV7-8 and TRBJ2-1, with 9 bases aligning to TRBD1. With 5 bases clipped from V and 8 bases from J, the junction kept 7 bases outside the gene matches. CDR3 length equals 14 residues. CDR1 is SGHVS and CDR2 is FQNEAQ in the germline V gene. This CDR3 reads CASSVRDRDHEQFF. CDR3 sequence (DNA): TGTGCCAGCAGCGTCCGGGACAGGGACCATGAGCAGTTCTTC. The full variable domain, its missing parts supplied by reference TRBV7-8 and TRBJ2-1, is GAGVSQSPRYKVAKRGQDVALRCDPISGHVSLFWYQQALGQGPEFLTYFQNEAQLDKSGLPSDRFFAERPEGSVSTLKIQRTQQEDSAVYLCASSVRDRDHEQFFGPGTRLTVL.

This clonotype was seen more than once but under ten times. This rearrangement joins TRBV20-1 to TRBJ1-1; D uncertain. V shed 5 bases and J shed 4 bases, with 14 bases lying between them. The CDR3 is made up of 13 amino acids. Germline assignment: CDR1 DFQATT and CDR2 SNEGSKA (reference sequence). DNA of the CDR3: TGCAGTGCTGACCCCAGGACGGGCACTGAAGCTTTCTTT. The encoded protein is CSADPRTGTEAFF.

This clonotype was counted only a few times. This chain joins TRBV7-3 and TRBJ2-1; 15 nucleotides align to TRBD2. Germline values: CDR1 SGHTA, CDR2 FQGTGA. CDR3 length equals 15 residues. Trimming cost V 3 bases and J 7 bases; bases outside gene matches: 1. The DNA for the CDR3 is TGTGCCAGCAGCTTCGGGACTAGCGGGAGGAATGAGCAGTTCTTC. This codes for CASSFGTSGRNEQFF.

The sample holds a few counts of this clonotype. The chain uses TRBV4-1 and TRBJ2-1; D may be TRBD2 (6 bases). The germline gives CDR1 MGHRA, CDR2 YSYEKL. The CDR3 totals 15 residues. V was clipped by 3 bases and J by 7 bases, with 16 bases between them. CDR3 amino acids: CASSQGLVSLNEQFF. The CDR3 coding sequence is TGCGCCAGCAGCCAGGGACTGGTCTCCTTAAATGAGCAGTTCTTC.

The V call is TRBV20-1, the J call TRBJ2-7, with D maybe TRBD1 (5 bases). This CDR3 is 12 amino acids long. Germline CDR1 is DFQATT and CDR2 is SNEGSKA (reference sequence). Deletions cut 3 bases from V and 1 base from J, with 7 bases between. The CDR3 protein is CSARQGSYEQYV. CDR3 nucleotides: TGCAGTGCTAGGCAGGGTTCCTACGAGCAGTACGTC.

The genes are TRBV20-1 and TRBJ2-5; 7 nucleotides align to TRBD2. CDR3 length: 14 residues. The germline gives CDR1 DFQATT, CDR2 SNEGSKA (reference sequence). The V segment lost 4 bases and the J segment 5 bases; nucleotides outside the gene matches: 10. CDR3 sequence (DNA): TGCAGTGCTATAAGCGGGGAGGGTGGGGAGACCCAGTACTTC. It yields the protein CSAISGEGGETQYF.

The chain couples TRBV12-3 or TRBV12-4 to TRBJ1-2; D possibly corresponds to TRBD1 (6 bases). Trimming pared 6 bases from V and 7 bases from J, leaving 18 bases between. This CDR3 contains 14 residues. The CDR3 DNA follows: TGTGCCAGCAGGAAAGGGGGGCCCAAGAGTGGCTACACCTTC. Translated: CASRKGGPKSGYTF.

The chain is built from TRBV20-1 and TRBJ2-1; TRBD2 matches at 11 bases. J lost 6 bases, V lost 0 bases, and 4 bases had no gene match. From germline, CDR1 is DFQATT and CDR2 SNEGSKA (reference sequence). This CDR3 comprises 15 residues. CDR3: CSARDAGTSGNEQFF. DNA of the CDR3: TGCAGTGCTAGAGACGCCGGGACTAGCGGCAATGAGCAGTTCTTC.

This clonotype was seen ten or more times. V usage is TRBV12-3 or TRBV12-4 and J usage is TRBJ1-5, with 7 positions matching TRBD1. The CDR3 loop spans 15 amino acids. V lost 3 bases and J lost 2; bases outside the gene matches: 4. The CDR3, as DNA: TGTGCCAGCAGTTTCTCGGGACAGCGCAATCAGCCCCAGCATTTT. Translating it yields CASSFSGQRNQPQHF.

CDR3 sequence: CASSQDATNEKLFF. In DNA form, the CDR3 reads TGTGCCAGCAGCCAAGATGCAACTAATGAAAAACTGTTTTTT. The chain uses TRBV6-1 and TRBJ1-4; D is undetermined. This CDR3 is 14 amino acids long. Germline CDR1 MNHNS, CDR2 SASEGT. The V and J ends lost 6 bases and 0 bases respectively, with 8 bases between them.

There are many counts of this clonotype. DNA of the CDR3: TGCGCCAGCAGCTTAAGGGCAGGGACACTCTGGGAGACCCAGTACTTC. Translated, it gives CASSLRAGTLWETQYF. The chain uses TRBV5-1 and TRBJ2-5, with D possibly matching TRBD1 (6 bases). Germline V gene lookup returns CDR1 SGHRS and CDR2 YFSETQ. The V end lost 2 bases, the J end lost 5 bases, and 19 bases lay between the germline ends. The CDR3 has 16 residues. The whole variable domain, remainder taken from reference TRBV5-1 and TRBJ2-5, is KAGVTQTPRYLIKTRGQQVTLSCSPISGHRSVSWYQQTPGQGLQFLFEYFSETQRNKGNFPGRFSGRQFSNSRSEMNVSTLELGDSALYLCASSLRAGTLWETQYFGPGTRLLVL.

The table lists this clonotype with a few counts. The chain couples TRBV6-2 or TRBV6-3 to TRBJ1-2; D call uncertain. V was shortened by 5 bases and J by 4 bases, with 11 bases between the two germline ends. CDR1 is MNHEY and CDR2 is SVGEGT in the germline V gene. The CDR3 runs 13 residues. CDR3 nucleotides: TGTGCCAGCAGTCGCCCGTCAGGCTATGGCTACACCTTC. Translated: CASSRPSGYGYTF.

In its sample, this clonotype was seen a few times. This chain links TRBV11-2 with TRBJ2-5, with a possible D match to TRBD2 (8 bases). V dropped 5 bases and J dropped 4 bases, with 17 bases sitting between them. CDR1 is SGHAT and CDR2 is FQNNGV in the germline V gene. This CDR3 region has 15 residues. The CDR3 sequence is CASSAGSGTAETQYF. The CDR3 nucleotides read TGTGCCAGCAGCGCAGGTAGCGGGACAGCAGAGACCCAGTACTTC.

V and J are TRBV28 and TRBJ2-7; D remains unclear. Germline V lookup: CDR1 MDHEN, CDR2 SYDVKM. Deletions cut 10 bases from V and 6 bases from J, with 13 bases between. CDR3 length: 11 amino acids. The CDR3, as DNA: TGTGCCACCACAACGAACGGCGAGCAGTACTTC. Translation gives CATTTNGEQYF.

This clonotype was picked up a small number of times. The gene calls are TRBV29-1 and TRBJ2-5; 9 positions match TRBD2. Germline V lookup: CDR1 SQVTM, CDR2 ANQGSEA. With V trimmed by 3 bases and J by 2 bases, 7 bases remained unmatched. This CDR3 has 15 amino acids. The DNA for the CDR3 is TGCAGCGTTGATGTAGCGGGAGACTCACAAGAGACCCAGTACTTC. It translates to CSVDVAGDSQETQYF.